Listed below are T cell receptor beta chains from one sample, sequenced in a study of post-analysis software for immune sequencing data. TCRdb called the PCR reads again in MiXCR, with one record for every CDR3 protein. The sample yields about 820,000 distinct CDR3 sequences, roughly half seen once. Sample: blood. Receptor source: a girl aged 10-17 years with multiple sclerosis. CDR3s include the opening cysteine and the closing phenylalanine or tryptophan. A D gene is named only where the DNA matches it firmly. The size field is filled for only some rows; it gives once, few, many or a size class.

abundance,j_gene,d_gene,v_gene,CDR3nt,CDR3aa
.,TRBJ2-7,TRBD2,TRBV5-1,TGCGCCAGCAGCCCCGGGGGGGGCCCTCCCTACGAGCAGTACTTC,CASSPGGGPPYEQYF
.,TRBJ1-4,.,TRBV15,TGTGCCACCAGCGGGGGGTTGGGTCATGAAGGGGATGAACAACTGTTTTTT,CATSGGLGHEGDEQLFF
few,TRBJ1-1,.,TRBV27,TGTGCCAGCAGTTTACTGGCCGGCACTGAAGCTTTCTTT,CASSLLAGTEAFF
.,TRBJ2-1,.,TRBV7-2,TGTGCCAGCAGCTTAGGGATTGGGGAGCAGTTCTTC,CASSLGIGEQFF
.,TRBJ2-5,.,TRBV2,TGTGCCAGCAGTAGGTGGCAGCTAGAGACCCAGTACTTC,CASSRWQLETQYF
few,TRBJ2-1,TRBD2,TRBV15,TGTGCCACCACCTGGGGGGGACTCACTAATGAGCAGTTCTTC,CATTWGGLTNEQFF
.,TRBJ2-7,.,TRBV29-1,TGCAGCGTTGAACAGGGTGCCTACGAGCAGTACTTC,CSVEQGAYEQYF
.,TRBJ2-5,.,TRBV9,TGTGCCAGCAGCGTAGCCTCACAGGAACGAGAGACCCAGTACTTC,CASSVASQERETQYF
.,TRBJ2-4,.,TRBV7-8,TGTGCCAGCAGCCGATCGGGACTGTCAATAAGCATTCAGTACTTC,CASSRSGLSISIQYF
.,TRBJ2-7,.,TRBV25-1,TGTGCCAGCAGTCGACACCGGGACGGAATAGTCTACGAGCAGTACTTC,CASSRHRDGIVYEQYF
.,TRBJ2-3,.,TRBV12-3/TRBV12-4,TGTGCCAGCAGGGAGGACCTGAACAAGGTGTTCCCACCCGAGGTCGCTGTGTTT,CASREDLNKVFPPEVAVF
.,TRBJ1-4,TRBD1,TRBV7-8,TGTGCCAGCAGCTACCGACAGGGAACTAATGAAAAACTGTTTTTT,CASSYRQGTNEKLFF
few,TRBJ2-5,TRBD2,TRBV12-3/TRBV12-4,TGTGCCAGCAGAACTAGCGGGGGCCCCGCGGCGCAGTACTTC,CASRTSGGPAAQYF
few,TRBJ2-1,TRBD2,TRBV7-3,TGTGCCAGCAGCCCTAGCGGCGATGAGCAGTTCTTC,CASSPSGDEQFF
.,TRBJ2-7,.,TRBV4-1,TGCGCCAGCAGCCAAACAGGGTTTGGACAGAGCTACTACGAGCAGTACTTC,CASSQTGFGQSYYEQYF
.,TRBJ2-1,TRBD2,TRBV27,TGTGCCAGCAGTTCCGTCTTGGGACTAGCGGGAGGAATCTACAATGAGCAGTTCTTC,CASSSVLGLAGGIYNEQFF
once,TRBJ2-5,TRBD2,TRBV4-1,TGCGCCAGCAGGGGACTAGCGGGTGTTCCTCAAGAGACCCAGTACTTC,CASRGLAGVPQETQYF
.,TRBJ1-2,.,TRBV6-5,TGTGCCAGGTGCTACTCCGGTTGGGATGGCTACACCTTC,CARCYSGWDGYTF
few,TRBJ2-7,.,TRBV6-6,TGTGCCAGCAGTTACATTGCTGGGAGAGGCGGAGCCTACGAGCAGTACTTC,CASSYIAGRGGAYEQYF
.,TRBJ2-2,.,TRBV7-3,TGTGCCAGCAGCTTAGGGACAACCACCGGGGAGCTGTTTTTT,CASSLGTTTGELFF
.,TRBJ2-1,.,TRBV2,TGTGCCAGCAGTCGGCGGGACCCCTACAATGAGCAGTTCTTC,CASSRRDPYNEQFF
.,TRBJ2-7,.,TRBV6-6,TGTGCCAGCGGTTACTCGGCGGGCGTCGGCTACGAGCAGTACTTC,CASGYSAGVGYEQYF
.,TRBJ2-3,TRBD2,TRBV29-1,TGCAGCGTTGAAGGTCGGGGGGGTAGCACAGATACGCAGTATTTT,CSVEGRGGSTDTQYF
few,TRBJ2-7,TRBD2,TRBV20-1,TGCAGTGCTAGGACTAGCGTCTCCTACGAGCAGTACTTC,CSARTSVSYEQYF